These 8 T cell receptor beta chains were sequenced from one sample in a study of CD4 T cells in relation to SARS-CoV-2 and coronaviruses. No antigens are known for them. CD4+ T cells from unexposed donors were obtained before the COVID-19 pandemic (2011-2018). The cells were cultured for less than twelve days before CD4+ T cells were isolated. Sequencing was performed with immunoSEQ multiplex PCR; in TCRdb, only in-frame clones are kept and a portion is missing. The sample includes around 18,000 clones, about 73% of them seen just once. Material for sequencing was CD4+ T cells from PBMCs, cultured in vitro. The origin of the receptors is a human donor in good health.

This chain uses TRBV2 with TRBJ1-1; D is unclear. CDR1 and CDR2 from the germline V gene are SNHLY and FYNNEI. CDR3 length: 14 amino acids. Trimming removed 4 bases at V and 1 base at J, with 10 bases between. CDR3 loop: CASSGLPGNTEAFF. The CDR3 coding sequence is TGTGCCAGCAGTGGACTCCCAGGGAACACTGAAGCTTTCTTT.

This clone turned up a few times. The chain recombines TRBV30 with TRBJ1-2; D call uncertain. Deletions cut 3 bases from V and 1 base from J, with 12 bases between. This CDR3 spans 14 amino acids. Germline V gene data show CDR1 as GTSNPN and CDR2 as SVGIG (reference sequence). The CDR3 loop is CAWRLDGYNYGYTF. CDR3 nucleotides: TGTGCCTGGAGGCTGGACGGTTATAACTATGGCTACACCTTC.

This clone has a single count. The chain has TRBV6-6 and TRBJ1-6, with TRBD1 matching 7 bases. The CDR3 runs 15 residues. Trimming removed 0 bases from V and 7 bases from J; junction bases left unmatched: 3. Germline V lookup: CDR1 MNHNY, CDR2 SVGAGI (reference sequence). The CDR3 DNA sequence: TGTGCCAGCAGTTACTCACAGGGGCCGAATTCACCCCTCCACTTT. Encoded protein: CASSYSQGPNSPLHF.

The rearrangement links TRBV5-5 to TRBJ2-7; D unclear. The length of the CDR3 is 13 residues. Trimming removed 7 bases from V and 6 bases from J, with 17 bases in between. The germline V gene encodes CDR1 SGHKS and CDR2 YYEKEE (reference sequence). The CDR3: CASGARTPSEQYF. The CDR3 DNA follows: TGTGCCAGCGGAGCAAGGACGCCTAGCGAGCAGTACTTC. Together with reference TRBV5-5 and TRBJ2-7, the CDR3 gives the full variable domain: DAGVTQSPTHLIKTRGQQVTLRCSPISGHKSVSWYQQVLGQGPQFIFQYYEKEERGRGNFPDRFSARQFPNYSSELNVNALLLGDSALYLCASGARTPSEQYFGPGTRLTVT.

The chain employs TRBV7-2 and TRBJ2-1, with 9 bases matching TRBD1. Looked up from germline, CDR1 is SGHTA and CDR2 is FQGNSA. This CDR3 has 14 residues. V lost 5 bases to trimming and J lost 6 bases; unmatched junction nucleotides: 5. For the CDR3, the DNA is TGTGCCAGCAGCCCCGGACAGGGGATCAATGAGCAGTTCTTC. Amino acids: CASSPGQGINEQFF.

V gene TRBV2 combines with J gene TRBJ2-1; 10 bases match TRBD1. Germline V gene lookup returns CDR1 SNHLY and CDR2 FYNNEI. This CDR3 has 14 residues. V was clipped by 3 bases and J by 15 bases; unmatched bases: 11. The CDR3 region has the DNA TGTGCCAGCAGTGACCGGGGGACAGGGGAATTTAGGTTCTTC. This sequence encodes CASSDRGTGEFRFF.

This chain joins TRBV10-3 and TRBJ2-3, with 13 bases aligning to TRBD2. CDR3 length: 16 amino acids. The V gene end was trimmed by 0 bases and the J gene end by 9 bases; junction bases not matched to a gene: 6. Germline V lookup: CDR1 ENHRY, CDR2 SYGVKD. The CDR3: CAISESLTSGRGTQYF. DNA for the CDR3: TGTGCCATCAGTGAGTCGTTAACTAGCGGGAGGGGGACGCAGTATTTT.

This chain links TRBV19 with TRBJ2-3, with TRBD2 matching over 10 bases. The CDR3 covers 17 residues. The V gene's germline CDR1 is LNHDA and CDR2 SQIVND (reference sequence). The ends lost 7 bases at V and 6 bases at J; junction bases unmatched: 16. This CDR3 reads CASKIHGTSGTGDTQYF. CDR3 coding DNA: TGTGCCAGTAAAATACACGGTACTAGCGGGACTGGTGATACGCAGTATTTT.